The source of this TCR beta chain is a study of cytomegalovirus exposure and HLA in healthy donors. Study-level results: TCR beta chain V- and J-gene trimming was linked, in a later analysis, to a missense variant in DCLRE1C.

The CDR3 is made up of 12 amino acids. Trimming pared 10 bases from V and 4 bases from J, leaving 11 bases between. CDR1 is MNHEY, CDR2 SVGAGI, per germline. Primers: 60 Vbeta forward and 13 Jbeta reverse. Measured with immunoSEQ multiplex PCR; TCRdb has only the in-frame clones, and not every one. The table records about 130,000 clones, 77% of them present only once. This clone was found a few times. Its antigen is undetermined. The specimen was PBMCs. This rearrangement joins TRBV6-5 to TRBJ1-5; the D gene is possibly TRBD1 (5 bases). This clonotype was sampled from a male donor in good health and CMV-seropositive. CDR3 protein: CATGGGNQPQHF. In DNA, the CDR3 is TGTGCCACGGGGGGTGGGAATCAGCCCCAGCATTTT.